Below are 19 T cell receptor beta chains sequenced from a single sample in a study of T cell repertoires and Cas9 in healthy adults listed by TCRdb under 2018. The library was built by means of the immunoSEQ multiplex PCR assay. Drawn from immuneACCESS, this table holds only the in-frame rearrangements with V and J called that TCRdb kept. Clones are partly lost; checked studies trace under half to an unresolved V gene and leave the rest unexplained. The sample records approximately 23,000 clones, about 90% of which are singletons. Clones ranked in the top ten supply 1.5% to 1.9% of the sample. Sequencing used CD4+ effector T cells (CD127+, CD25-, CD137-, CD154-) from PBMCs; culture status not recorded. The receptors were sampled from a human donor in good health.

This clone appeared a single time. The chain couples TRBV28 to TRBJ1-6, with D tentatively TRBD1 (5 bases). V was trimmed by 1 base and J by 2 bases, leaving 9 bases between them. The CDR3 is 16 residues long. Germline V gene lookup returns CDR1 MDHEN and CDR2 SYDVKM. Written as DNA, the CDR3 is TGTGCCAGCAGTTTATCGGGGGGGGCCTATAATTCACCCCTCCACTTT. Translating it yields CASSLSGGAYNSPLHF.

The chain has TRBV28 and TRBJ2-7, with a weak D call TRBD1 (6 bases). Deletions cut 5 bases from V and 1 base from J, with 21 bases between. Germline CDR1 MDHEN, CDR2 SYDVKM. The length of the CDR3 is 17 residues. The CDR3 DNA follows: TGTGCCAGCAGTACCACTGCCGTGATAAGGGGGTCCTACGAGCAGTACTTC. It encodes CASSTTAVIRGSYEQYF.

This chain links TRBV5-1 with TRBJ1-4, with TRBD1 identical over 9 bases. Germline V gene data show CDR1 as SGHRS and CDR2 as YFSETQ. This CDR3 contains 14 residues. Losses at the gene ends were 3 bases for V and 4 bases for J; bases not matched to a gene: 1. The CDR3: CASSSTGGNEKLFF. CDR3 DNA sequence: TGCGCCAGCAGCTCGACAGGGGGTAATGAAAAACTGTTTTTT. Looking up the rest from reference TRBV5-1 and TRBJ1-4 gives the full variable domain: KAGVTQTPRYLIKTRGQQVTLSCSPISGHRSVSWYQQTPGQGLQFLFEYFSETQRNKGNFPGRFSGRQFSNSRSEMNVSTLELGDSALYLCASSSTGGNEKLFFGSGTQLSVL.

The rearrangement joins TRBV11-3 to TRBJ1-1, with D unclear. CDR3 size: 13 residues. Germline loops: CDR1 SGHNT, CDR2 YENEEA. V lost 0 bases to trimming and J lost 8 bases, with 10 bases between them. CDR3: CASSLDLGGEAFF. The CDR3 DNA sequence: TGTGCCAGCAGCTTAGATCTAGGAGGAGAAGCTTTCTTT.

V and J are TRBV19 and TRBJ2-2; a possible D gene is TRBD2 (5 bases). The CDR3 totals 14 residues. Trimming stripped 7 bases from V and 0 bases from J, with 9 bases between. Germline lookup yields CDR1 LNHDA and CDR2 SQIVND (reference sequence). The CDR3 region has the DNA TGTGCCAGTAACAAAGCGGCGAACACCGGGGAGCTGTTTTTT. As protein: CASNKAANTGELFF. Complete variable domain (other parts from reference TRBV19 and TRBJ2-2): DGGITQSPKYLFRKEGQNVTLSCEQNLNHDAMYWYRQDPGQGLRLIYYSQIVNDFQKGDIAEGYSVSREKKESFPLTVTSAQKNPTAFYLCASNKAANTGELFFGEGSRLTVL.

The chain has TRBV7-2 and TRBJ2-1; D unresolved. This CDR3 is 14 amino acids long. V lost 0 bases, J lost 5 bases, and 8 bases lay in between. Per germline, CDR1 SGHTA and CDR2 FQGNSA. This CDR3 is CASSLAWQDNEQFF. The CDR3 coding sequence is TGTGCCAGCAGCTTAGCTTGGCAGGACAATGAGCAGTTCTTC.

The chain links TRBV11-3 to TRBJ2-1, with TRBD2 identical over 10 bases. The CDR3 consists of 16 residues. Germline CDR1 SGHNT, CDR2 YENEEA. V gave up 5 bases and J gave up 9 bases; unmatched junction bases: 13. CDR3 sequence reads: CASSARYASGSVEQFF. CDR3 DNA sequence: TGTGCCAGCAGCGCCCGATATGCTAGCGGGAGTGTTGAGCAGTTCTTC. The full variable domain, completed using reference TRBV11-3 and TRBJ2-1, is EAGVVQSPRYKIIEKKQPVAFWCNPISGHNTLYWYLQNLGQGPELLIRYENEEAVDDSQLPKDRFSAERLKGVDSTLKIQPAELGDSAVYLCASSARYASGSVEQFFGPGTRLTVL.

J is TRBJ2-5 and V is TRBV27; D is perhaps TRBD1 or TRBD2 (6 bases each). CDR3 length: 15 residues. Trimming removed 5 bases from V and 5 bases from J, with 18 bases in between. Germline CDR1 reads MNHEY; CDR2 reads SMNVEV (reference sequence). CDR3 in DNA: TGTGCCAGCAGTCCCGAACAGGGACGGGGGGAGACCCAGTACTTC. Protein sequence: CASSPEQGRGETQYF.

This chain joins TRBV7-3 and TRBJ2-3; D gene ambiguous. CDR1 SGHTA and CDR2 FQGTGA come from the germline V gene. The CDR3 extends over 14 amino acids. Between the trimmed V and J ends, which lost 3 bases and 2 bases, there was a span of 9 bases. The CDR3 bases are TGTGCCAGCAGCTTTGACACGGCCACAGATACGCAGTATTTT. It is translated as CASSFDTATDTQYF.

This chain connects TRBV7-9 to TRBJ2-7; TRBD1 is a possible D gene (8 bases). Germline values: CDR1 SEHNR, CDR2 FQNEAQ (reference sequence). V was pared by 3 bases and J by 0 bases, with 18 bases between. CDR3 length: 17 residues. The CDR3 spells CASSLTGEGFVSYEQYF. CDR3 nucleotides: TGTGCCAGCAGCTTGACAGGGGAGGGGTTCGTCTCCTACGAGCAGTACTTC.

This sequence joins TRBV28 and TRBJ2-2, with 10 bases that match TRBD2. Germline assignment: CDR1 MDHEN and CDR2 SYDVKM. The CDR3 has 17 amino acids. Unmatched junction bases numbered 12, after V lost 7 bases and J lost 4 bases. CDR3 loop: CASTHTGTSVVTGELFF. The DNA for the CDR3 is TGTGCCAGCACCCATACCGGGACTAGCGTTGTCACCGGGGAGCTGTTTTTT.

The rearrangement joins TRBV6-5 to TRBJ2-2; no firm D call. Germline V gene lookup returns CDR1 MNHEY and CDR2 SVGAGI. Trimming took off 6 bases at V and 0 bases at J, with 5 bases between the two ends. This CDR3 spans 13 amino acids. The CDR3 loop is CASRQPNTGELFF. CDR3 sequence (DNA): TGTGCCAGCAGGCAGCCGAACACCGGGGAGCTGTTTTTT.

A remark on this clone: The same CDR3 arises from other DNA sequences in this sample as well. The V and J genes are TRBV5-1 and TRBJ2-7, with 8 bases aligning to TRBD2. With V trimmed by 0 bases and J by 6 bases, 5 bases remained unmatched. Germline V CDR1 and CDR2: SGHRS, YFSETQ. CDR3 length: 14 residues. The CDR3 region has the DNA TGCGCCAGCAGCTTGGATGCGGGGGGTCGCGAGCAGTACTTC. As protein: CASSLDAGGREQYF.

The chain couples TRBV6-5 to TRBJ2-3; no reliable D call. CDR3 length: 13 amino acids. V shed 0 bases and J shed 9 bases, with 10 bases lying between them. Germline assignment: CDR1 MNHEY and CDR2 SVGAGI. CDR3 amino acids: CASSYSADTTQYF. The CDR3 region has the DNA TGTGCCAGCAGTTACTCGGCAGACACGACGCAGTATTTT.

The J gene is TRBJ1-2, the V gene TRBV18; maybe TRBD1 (6 bases). V lost 3 bases and J lost 4, with 12 bases in between. The CDR3 totals 14 residues. In germline, CDR1 is KGHSH, CDR2 LQKENI. CDR3: CASSPDGQFYGYTF. The CDR3 coding sequence is TGTGCCAGCTCACCGGACGGACAGTTCTATGGCTACACCTTC. The entire variable domain, with the rest obtained from reference TRBV18 and TRBJ1-2, is as follows: NAGVMQNPRHLVRRRGQEARLRCSPMKGHSHVYWYRQLPEEGLKFMVYLQKENIIDESGMPKERFSAEFPKEGPSILRIQQVVRGDSAAYFCASSPDGQFYGYTFGSGTRLTVV.

The CDR3 DNA follows: TGTGCCAGCAGGCTTTCTGGACAGGGTATGGGTGGCTACACCTTC. Translating it yields CASRLSGQGMGGYTF. The chain combines TRBV6-5 with TRBJ1-2, with TRBD1 matching 8 bases. There are 15 residues in the CDR3. Germline assignment: CDR1 MNHEY and CDR2 SVGAGI. The V gene end was trimmed by 6 bases and the J gene end by 7 bases; junction bases not matched to a gene: 13.

Concerning this clone itself: Relative to the germline gene, one junction end is altered; a read error may explain this. This specimen includes other DNA sequences encoding the same CDR3. The chain recombines TRBV2 with TRBJ1-1; possibly TRBD1 for D (5 bases). Germline CDR1 reads SNHLY; CDR2 reads FYNNEI. The length of the CDR3 is 12 residues. CDR3 amino acids: CASRSGNTEAFF. The CDR3 DNA follows: TGTGCCAGCAGATCAGGGAACACTGAGGCTTTCTTT.

The rearrangement links TRBV9 to TRBJ2-1; 8 nucleotides line up with TRBD1. The junction had 7 bases not matched to a gene; V was cut back by 3 bases and J by 2 bases. The CDR3 consists of 16 residues. Germline values: CDR1 SGDLS, CDR2 YYNGEE. The CDR3 loop reads CASSAGTGNTYNEQFF. CDR3 nucleotides: TGTGCCAGCAGCGCCGGGACAGGAAATACCTACAATGAGCAGTTCTTC.

This chain uses TRBV19 with TRBJ2-5, with D perhaps TRBD1 (5 bases). Between the trimmed V and J ends, which lost 9 bases and 1 base, there was a span of 15 bases. Germline V lookup: CDR1 LNHDA, CDR2 SQIVND (reference sequence). The CDR3 contains 14 residues. The CDR3 bases are TGTGCCAGCACTCCCCAGGGTAGCCAAGAGACCCAGTACTTC. It specifies CASTPQGSQETQYF.